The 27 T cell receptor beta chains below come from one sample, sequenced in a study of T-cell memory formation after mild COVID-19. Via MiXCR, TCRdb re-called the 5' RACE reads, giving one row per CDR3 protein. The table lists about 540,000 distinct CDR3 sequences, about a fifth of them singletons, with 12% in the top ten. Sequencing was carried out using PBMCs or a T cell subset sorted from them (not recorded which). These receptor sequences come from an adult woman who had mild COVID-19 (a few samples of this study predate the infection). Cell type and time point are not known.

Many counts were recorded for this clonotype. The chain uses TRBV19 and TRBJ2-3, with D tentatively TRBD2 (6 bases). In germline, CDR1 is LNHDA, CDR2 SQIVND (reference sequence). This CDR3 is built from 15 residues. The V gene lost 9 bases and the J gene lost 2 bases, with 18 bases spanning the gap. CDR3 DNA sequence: TGTGCCAGCAATATGGGACTTTACTACACAGATACGCAGTATTTT. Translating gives CASNMGLYYTDTQYF.

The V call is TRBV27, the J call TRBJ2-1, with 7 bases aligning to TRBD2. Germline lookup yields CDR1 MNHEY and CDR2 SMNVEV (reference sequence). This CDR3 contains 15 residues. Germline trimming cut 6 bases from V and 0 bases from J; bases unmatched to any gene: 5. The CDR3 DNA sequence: TGTGCCAGCAGGGAGGGACTATCCTCCTACAATGAGCAGTTCTTC. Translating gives CASREGLSSYNEQFF.

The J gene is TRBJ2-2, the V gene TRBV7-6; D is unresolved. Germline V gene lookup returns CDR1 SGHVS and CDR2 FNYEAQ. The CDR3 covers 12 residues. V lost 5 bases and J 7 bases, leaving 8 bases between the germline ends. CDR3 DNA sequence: TGTGCCAGCAGCGCAGAGGTCGGGGAGCTGTTTTTT. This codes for CASSAEVGELFF.

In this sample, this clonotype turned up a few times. CDR3 sequence reads: CASRLDQTYEQYF. DNA for the CDR3: TGTGCCAGCAGACTGGACCAGACCTACGAGCAGTACTTC. The chain uses TRBV6-5 and TRBJ2-7, with D hard to call. The CDR3 runs 13 residues. Trimming stripped 6 bases from V and 2 bases from J, with 11 bases between. The germline V gene has CDR1 MNHEY and CDR2 SVGAGI.

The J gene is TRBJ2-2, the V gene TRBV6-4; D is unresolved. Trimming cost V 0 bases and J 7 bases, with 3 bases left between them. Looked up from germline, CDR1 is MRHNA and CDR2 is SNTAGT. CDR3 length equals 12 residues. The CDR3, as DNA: TGTGCCAGCAGTGACTCGGGCGGGGAGCTGTTTTTT. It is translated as CASSDSGGELFF.

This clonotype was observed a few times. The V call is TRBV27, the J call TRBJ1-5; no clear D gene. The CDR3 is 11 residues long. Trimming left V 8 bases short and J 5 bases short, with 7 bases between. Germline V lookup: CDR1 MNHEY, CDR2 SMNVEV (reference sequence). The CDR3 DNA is TGTGCCAGCGGAAGTTATCAGCCCCAGCATTTT. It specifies CASGSYQPQHF.

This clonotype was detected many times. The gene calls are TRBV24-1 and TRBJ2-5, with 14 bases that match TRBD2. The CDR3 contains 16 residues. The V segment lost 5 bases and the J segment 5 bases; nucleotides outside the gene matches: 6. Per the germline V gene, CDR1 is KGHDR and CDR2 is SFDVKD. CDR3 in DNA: TGTGCCACCAGTGCCGGGACTAGCGGGGGTTTTGAGACCCAGTACTTC. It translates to CATSAGTSGGFETQYF.

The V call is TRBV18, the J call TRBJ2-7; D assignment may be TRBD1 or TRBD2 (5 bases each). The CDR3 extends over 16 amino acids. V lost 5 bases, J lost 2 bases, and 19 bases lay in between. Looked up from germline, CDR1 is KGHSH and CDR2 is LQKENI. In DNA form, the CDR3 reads TGTGCCAGCTCAAGCCGGGGCGCGGGCCTGACCTACGAGCAGTACTTC. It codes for CASSSRGAGLTYEQYF.

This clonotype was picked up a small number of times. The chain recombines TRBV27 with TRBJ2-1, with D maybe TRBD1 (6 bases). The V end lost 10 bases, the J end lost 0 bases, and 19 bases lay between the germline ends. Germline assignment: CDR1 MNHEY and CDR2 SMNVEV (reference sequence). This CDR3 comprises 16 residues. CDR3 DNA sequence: TGTGCCACCATGACAGGTTGGGGGTTCTCCTACAATGAGCAGTTCTTC. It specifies CATMTGWGFSYNEQFF.

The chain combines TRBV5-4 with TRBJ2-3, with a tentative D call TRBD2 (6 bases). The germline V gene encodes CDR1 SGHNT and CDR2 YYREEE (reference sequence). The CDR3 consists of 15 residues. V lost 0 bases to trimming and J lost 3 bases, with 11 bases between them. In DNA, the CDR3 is TGTGCCAGCAGCTTGGCACTAGCAAGGACAGATACGCAGTATTTT. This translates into CASSLALARTDTQYF.

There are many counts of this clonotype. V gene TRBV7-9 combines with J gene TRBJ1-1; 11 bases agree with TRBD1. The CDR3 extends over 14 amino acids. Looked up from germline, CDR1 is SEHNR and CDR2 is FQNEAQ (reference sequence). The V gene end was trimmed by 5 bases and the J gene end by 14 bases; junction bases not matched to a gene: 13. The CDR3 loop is CASSPHGGGQGEFF. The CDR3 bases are TGTGCCAGCAGCCCCCACGGGGGGGGACAGGGGGAATTCTTT.

DNA of the CDR3: TGCGCCAGCAGCCAAGAAGGAGGGTTTAGCAATCAGCCCCAGCATTTT. This encodes CASSQEGGFSNQPQHF. This chain links TRBV4-1 with TRBJ1-5; the D is unclear. The germline V gene has CDR1 MGHRA and CDR2 YSYEKL. V was shortened by 0 bases and J by 0 bases, with 9 bases between the two germline ends. The CDR3 extends over 16 amino acids.

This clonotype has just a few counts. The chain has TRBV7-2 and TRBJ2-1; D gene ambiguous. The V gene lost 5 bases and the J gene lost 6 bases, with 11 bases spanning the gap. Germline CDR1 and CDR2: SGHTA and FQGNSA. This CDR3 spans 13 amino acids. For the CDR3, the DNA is TGTGCCAGCAGCCAACGCGCTACCAATGAGCAGTTCTTC. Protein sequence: CASSQRATNEQFF.

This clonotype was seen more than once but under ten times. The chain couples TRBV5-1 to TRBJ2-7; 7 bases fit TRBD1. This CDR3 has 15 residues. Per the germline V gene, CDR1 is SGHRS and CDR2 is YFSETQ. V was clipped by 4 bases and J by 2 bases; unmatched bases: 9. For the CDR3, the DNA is TGCGCCAGCAGCCCCGGGGACAGAAGGCCCTACGAGCAGTACTTC. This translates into CASSPGDRRPYEQYF.

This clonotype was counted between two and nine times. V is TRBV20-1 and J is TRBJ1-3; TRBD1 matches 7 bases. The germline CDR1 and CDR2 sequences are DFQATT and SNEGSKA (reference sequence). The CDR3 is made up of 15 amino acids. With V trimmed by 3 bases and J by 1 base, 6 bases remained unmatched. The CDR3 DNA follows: TGCAGTGCTAGTGACAGGGCAATATCTGGAAACACCATATATTTT. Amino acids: CSASDRAISGNTIYF.

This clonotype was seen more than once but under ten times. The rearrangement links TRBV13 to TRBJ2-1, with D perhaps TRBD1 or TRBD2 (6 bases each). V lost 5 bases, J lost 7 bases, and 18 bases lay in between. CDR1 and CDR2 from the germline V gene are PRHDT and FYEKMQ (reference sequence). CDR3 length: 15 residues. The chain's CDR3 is CASSVRGAQRNEQFF. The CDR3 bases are TGTGCCAGCAGCGTAAGGGGGGCCCAGAGGAATGAGCAGTTCTTC.

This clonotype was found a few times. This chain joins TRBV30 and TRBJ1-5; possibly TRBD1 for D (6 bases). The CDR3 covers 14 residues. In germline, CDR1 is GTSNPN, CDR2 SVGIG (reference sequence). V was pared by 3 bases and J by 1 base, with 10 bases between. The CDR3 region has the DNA TGTGCCTGGAGCCTAGGACAGAGCAATCAGCCCCAGCATTTT. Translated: CAWSLGQSNQPQHF.

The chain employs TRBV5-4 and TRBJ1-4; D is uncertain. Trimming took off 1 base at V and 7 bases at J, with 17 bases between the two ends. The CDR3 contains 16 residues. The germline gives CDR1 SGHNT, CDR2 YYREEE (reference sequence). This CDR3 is CASSLWSEGGLEKLFF. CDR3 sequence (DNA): TGTGCCAGCAGCTTGTGGTCGGAGGGCGGTCTTGAAAAACTGTTTTTT.

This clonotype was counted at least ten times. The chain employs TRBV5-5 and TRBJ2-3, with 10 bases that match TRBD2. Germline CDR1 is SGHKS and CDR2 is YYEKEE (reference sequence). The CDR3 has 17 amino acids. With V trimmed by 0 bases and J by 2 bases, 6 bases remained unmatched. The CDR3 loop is CASSLEASGSVTDTQYF. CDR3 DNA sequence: TGTGCCAGCAGCTTGGAGGCTAGCGGGAGCGTCACAGATACGCAGTATTTT.

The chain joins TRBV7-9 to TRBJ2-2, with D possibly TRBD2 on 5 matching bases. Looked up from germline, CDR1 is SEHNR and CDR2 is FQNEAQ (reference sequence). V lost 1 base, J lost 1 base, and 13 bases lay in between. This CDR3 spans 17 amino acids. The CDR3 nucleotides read TGTGCCAGCAGCTTAGTAGAGGGTCCGCTGAACACCGGGGAGCTGTTTTTT. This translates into CASSLVEGPLNTGELFF. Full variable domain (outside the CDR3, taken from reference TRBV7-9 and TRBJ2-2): DTGVSQNPRHKITKRGQNVTFRCDPISEHNRLYWYRQTLGQGPEFLTYFQNEAQLEKSRLLSDRFSAERPKGSFSTLEIQRTEQGDSAMYLCASSLVEGPLNTGELFFGEGSRLTVL.

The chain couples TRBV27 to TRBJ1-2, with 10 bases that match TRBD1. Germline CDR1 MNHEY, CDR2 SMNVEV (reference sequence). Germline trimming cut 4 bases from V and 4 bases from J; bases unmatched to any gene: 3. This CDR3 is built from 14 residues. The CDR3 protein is CASSSGTGVYGYTF. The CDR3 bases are TGTGCCAGCAGTTCCGGGACAGGGGTCTATGGCTACACCTTC.

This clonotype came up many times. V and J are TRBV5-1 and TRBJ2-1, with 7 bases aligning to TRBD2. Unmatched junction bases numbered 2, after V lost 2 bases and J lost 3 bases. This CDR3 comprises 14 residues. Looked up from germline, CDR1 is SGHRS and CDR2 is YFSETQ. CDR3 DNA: TGCGCCAGCAGCTTCAGCGGGAACTACAATGAGCAGTTCTTC. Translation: CASSFSGNYNEQFF.

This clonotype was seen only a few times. CDR3 coding DNA: TGTGCCAGCAGTTCCCTACACAGATCCAATCAGCCCCAGCATTTT. It yields the protein CASSSLHRSNQPQHF. The rearrangement joins TRBV28 to TRBJ1-5; no definite D call. Germline CDR1 MDHEN, CDR2 SYDVKM. Trimming removed 4 bases at V and 3 bases at J, with 13 bases between. The CDR3 has 15 amino acids.

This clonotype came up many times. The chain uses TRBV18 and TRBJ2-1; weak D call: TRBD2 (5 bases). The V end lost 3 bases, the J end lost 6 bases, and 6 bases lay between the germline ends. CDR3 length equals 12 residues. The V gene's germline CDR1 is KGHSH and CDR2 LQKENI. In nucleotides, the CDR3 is TGTGCCAGCTCACCGGCGGGCAATGAGCAGTTCTTC. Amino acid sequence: CASSPAGNEQFF.

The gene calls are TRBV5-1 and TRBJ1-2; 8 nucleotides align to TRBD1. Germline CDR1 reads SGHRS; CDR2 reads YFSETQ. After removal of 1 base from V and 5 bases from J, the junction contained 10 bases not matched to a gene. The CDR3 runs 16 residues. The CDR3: CASSLYQGAASYGYTF. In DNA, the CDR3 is TGCGCCAGCAGCTTGTATCAGGGGGCAGCCTCATATGGCTACACCTTC.

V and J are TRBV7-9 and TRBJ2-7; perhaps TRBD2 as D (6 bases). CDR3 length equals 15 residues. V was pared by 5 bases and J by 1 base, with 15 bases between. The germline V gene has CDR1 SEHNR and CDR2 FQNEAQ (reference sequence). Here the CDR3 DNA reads TGTGCCAGCAGCCCGGGGGACGCAGAATCCTACGAGCAGTACTTC. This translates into CASSPGDAESYEQYF.

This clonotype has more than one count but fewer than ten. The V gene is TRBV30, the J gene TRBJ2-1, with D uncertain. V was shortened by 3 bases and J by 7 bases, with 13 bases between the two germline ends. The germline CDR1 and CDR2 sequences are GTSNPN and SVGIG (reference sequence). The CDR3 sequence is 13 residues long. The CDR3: CAWSEITDNEQFF. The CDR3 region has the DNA TGTGCCTGGAGCGAAATTACAGATAATGAGCAGTTCTTC.